Listed here is a single T cell receptor (beta chain). The target antigen is unknown. Amplification used 60 Vbeta primers and 13 Jbeta primers. TCRdb's copy holds only in-frame clones and misses some; the assay was immunoSEQ multiplex PCR. The sample contains 95,000 to 100,000 clones, about 85% of which appear only once. Despite likely unrecorded immune exposures, the donors were nominally healthy at the time of sampling. These data belong to a study of cytomegalovirus exposure and HLA in healthy donors. Overall study results and limits: Equally common other TCR beta chains were less clonally expanded than HLA-associated ones, a later analysis found. In vitro confirmation showed three CMV-associated chains to be CMV antigen specific. HLA alleles showed associations with 16,951 TCR beta sequences in a later analysis, at a 0.05 false discovery rate.

The receptor's source is a female donor in good health and CMV-seropositive. The sequencing sample was made of PBMCs.

The CDR3 DNA follows: TGTGCCAGCAGTCCCCTACGACAGGTCTCCTACGAGCAGTACTTC. Translation: CASSPLRQVSYEQYF. The chain joins TRBV27 to TRBJ2-7; possible D gene TRBD1, 6 bases. The CDR3 extends over 15 amino acids. The germline V and J ends were trimmed by 5 bases and 0 bases, with 14 bases remaining between them. Germline V lookup: CDR1 MNHEY, CDR2 SMNVEV (reference sequence).